The 9 T cell receptor beta chains given below trace back to one sample, sequenced in a study of T cells expressing NK-cell markers (dated by TCRdb to the early 2020s). Preparation of the library involved 5' RACE. Sequencing was performed on an Illumina HiSeq 2000. TCRdb reprocessed the reads into one record per CDR3 protein sequence, lacking DNA. In this sample's table one finds some 110,000 distinct CDR3 sequences. Approximately 17% of the sample goes to the ten largest clones. Input material: blood T cells: a sorted CD56 or NKG2C T cell subset, CD4+ or CD8+ T cells, or bulk PBMC T cells (not recorded which). Receptors originate from a woman aged 18-70 years in good health.

The V call is TRBV12-3 or TRBV12-4, the J call TRBJ2-1; absent DNA, TCRdb's TRBD2 call cannot be checked. The CDR3 sequence is 15 residues long. The CDR3 sequence is CASSFGLAGGGEQFF.

This chain uses TRBV6-5 with TRBJ2-3; lacking DNA, the TRBD1 call made by TCRdb goes unchecked. Germline V gene sequence: CDR1 MNHEY, CDR2 SVGAGI. CDR3 length equals 14 residues. The CDR3 here is CASSYYRDTDTQYF.

The chain joins TRBV6-2 or TRBV6-3 to TRBJ1-4; lacking DNA, the TRBD1 call made by TCRdb goes unchecked. Germline V gene data show CDR1 as MNHEY and CDR2 as SVGEGT. This CDR3 spans 14 amino acids. CDR3: CASNPTGGDEKLLF.

This rearrangement joins TRBV20-1 to TRBJ2-3; TCRdb outputs TRBD2, but without DNA this stays unchecked. The CDR3 sequence is 18 residues long. The germline V gene has CDR1 DFQATT and CDR2 SNEGSKA (reference sequence). The CDR3 here is CSARARTSGGPLIDTQYF.

This rearrangement joins TRBV19 to TRBJ1-1. Germline CDR1 and CDR2: LNHDA and SQIVND (reference sequence). This CDR3 comprises 15 residues. This chain's CDR3 is CASTLQAGGNTEAFF.

This chain uses TRBV7-3 with TRBJ1-2. The length of the CDR3 is 14 residues. The germline CDR1 and CDR2 sequences are SGHTA and FQGTGA. The CDR3 protein is CASRSTDINYGYTF.

The gene calls are TRBV12-3 or TRBV12-4 and TRBJ2-3; the D gene TCRdb calls, TRBD1, cannot be checked with no DNA. This CDR3 spans 15 amino acids. CDR3 amino acids: CASSSSGGVPDTQYF.

The genes are TRBV4-2 and TRBJ2-3; no DNA is available, so the TRBD2 call from TCRdb remains unchecked. CDR1 and CDR2 from the germline V gene are LGHNA and YNFKEQ. This CDR3 is built from 15 residues. The CDR3 region is CASSQEEGLADTQYF.

The chain recombines TRBV4-3 with TRBJ2-1; with no DNA, the TCRdb D assignment of TRBD2 cannot be verified. In germline, CDR1 is LGHNA, CDR2 YSLEER. The CDR3 runs 16 residues. The CDR3 here is CASGLAGGPSTDEQFF.